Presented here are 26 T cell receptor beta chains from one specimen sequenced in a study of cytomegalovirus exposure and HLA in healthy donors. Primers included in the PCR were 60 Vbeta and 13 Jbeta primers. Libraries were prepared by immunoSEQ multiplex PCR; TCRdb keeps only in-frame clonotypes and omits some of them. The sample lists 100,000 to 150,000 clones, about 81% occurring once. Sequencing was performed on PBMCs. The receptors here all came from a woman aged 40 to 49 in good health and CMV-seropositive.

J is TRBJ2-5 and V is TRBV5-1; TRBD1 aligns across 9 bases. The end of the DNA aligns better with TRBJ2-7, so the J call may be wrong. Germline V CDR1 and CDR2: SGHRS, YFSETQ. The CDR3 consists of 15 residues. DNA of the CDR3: TGCGCCAGCAGCTTAGGGACAGGGATATTCAACGAGCAGTACTTC. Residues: CASSLGTGIFNEQYF.

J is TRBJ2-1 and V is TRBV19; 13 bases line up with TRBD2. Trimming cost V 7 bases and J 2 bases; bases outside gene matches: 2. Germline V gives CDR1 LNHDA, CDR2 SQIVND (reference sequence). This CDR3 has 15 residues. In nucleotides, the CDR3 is TGTGCCAGTATCGGACTAGCGGGAGCCTACAATGAGCAGTTCTTC. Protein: CASIGLAGAYNEQFF.

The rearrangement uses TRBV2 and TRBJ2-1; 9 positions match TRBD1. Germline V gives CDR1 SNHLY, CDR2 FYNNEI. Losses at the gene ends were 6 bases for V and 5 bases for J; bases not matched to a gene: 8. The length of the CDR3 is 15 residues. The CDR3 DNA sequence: TGTGCCAGCAGGGAGGGACAGGGTGGACACAATGAGCAGTTCTTC. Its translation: CASREGQGGHNEQFF.

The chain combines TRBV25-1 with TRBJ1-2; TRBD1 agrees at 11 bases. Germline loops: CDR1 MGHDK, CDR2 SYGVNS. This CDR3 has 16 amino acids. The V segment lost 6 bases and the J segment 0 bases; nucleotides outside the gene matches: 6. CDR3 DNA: TGTGCCAGCAGCAGGACAGGGGGCTCTTCTAACTATGGCTACACCTTC. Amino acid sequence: CASSRTGGSSNYGYTF.

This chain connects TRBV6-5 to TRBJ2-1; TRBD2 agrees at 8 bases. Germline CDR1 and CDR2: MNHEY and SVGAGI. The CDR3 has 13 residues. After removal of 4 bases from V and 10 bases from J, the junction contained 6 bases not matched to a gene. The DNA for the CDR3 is TGTGCCAGCAGTTTCGGGGGGGCAGGCGAGCAGTTCTTC. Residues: CASSFGGAGEQFF.

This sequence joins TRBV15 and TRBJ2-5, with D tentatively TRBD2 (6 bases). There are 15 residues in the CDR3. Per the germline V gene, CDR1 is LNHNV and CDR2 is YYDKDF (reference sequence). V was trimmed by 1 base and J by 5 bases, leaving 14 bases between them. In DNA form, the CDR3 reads TGTGCCACCAGCAGAGCTAGCGATACGGGTGAGACCCAGTACTTC. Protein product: CATSRASDTGETQYF.

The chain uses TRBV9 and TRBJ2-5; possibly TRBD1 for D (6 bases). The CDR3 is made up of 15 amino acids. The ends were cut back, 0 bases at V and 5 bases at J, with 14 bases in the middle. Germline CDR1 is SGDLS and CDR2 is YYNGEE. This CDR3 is CASSVVGDMRETQYF. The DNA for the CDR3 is TGTGCCAGCAGCGTAGTCGGGGACATGCGGGAGACCCAGTACTTC.

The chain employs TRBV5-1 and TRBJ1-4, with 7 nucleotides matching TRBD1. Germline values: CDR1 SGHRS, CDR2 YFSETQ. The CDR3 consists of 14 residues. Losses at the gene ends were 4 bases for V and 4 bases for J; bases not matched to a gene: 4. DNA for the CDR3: TGCGCCAGCAGCGTGGGACAGAATAATGAAAAACTGTTTTTT. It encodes CASSVGQNNEKLFF.

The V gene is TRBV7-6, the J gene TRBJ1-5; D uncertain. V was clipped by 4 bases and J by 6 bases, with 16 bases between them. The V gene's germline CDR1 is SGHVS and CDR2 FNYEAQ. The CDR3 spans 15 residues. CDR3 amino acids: CASSSSGSAGQPQHF. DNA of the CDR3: TGTGCCAGCAGCTCCTCCGGTTCAGCGGGTCAGCCCCAGCATTTT.

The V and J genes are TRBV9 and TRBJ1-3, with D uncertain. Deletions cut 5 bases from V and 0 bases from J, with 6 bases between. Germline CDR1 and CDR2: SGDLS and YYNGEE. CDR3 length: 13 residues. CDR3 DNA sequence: TGTGCCAGCAGTCCATTCTCTGGAAACACCATATATTTT. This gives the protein CASSPFSGNTIYF. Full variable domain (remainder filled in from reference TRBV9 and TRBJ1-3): DSGVTQTPKHLITATGQRVTLRCSPRSGDLSVYWYQQSLDQGLQFLIQYYNGEERAKGNILERFSAQQFPDLHSELNLSSLELGDSALYFCASSPFSGNTIYFGEGSWLTVV.

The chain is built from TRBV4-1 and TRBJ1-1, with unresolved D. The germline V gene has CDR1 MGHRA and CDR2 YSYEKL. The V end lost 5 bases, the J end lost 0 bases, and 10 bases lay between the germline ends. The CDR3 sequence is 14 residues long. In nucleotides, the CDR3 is TGCGCCAGCAGCTCGGGAGCGATGAACACTGAAGCTTTCTTT. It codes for CASSSGAMNTEAFF.

CDR3 residues: CASSDPGLAGINEQFF. The DNA for the CDR3 is TGCGCCAGCAGTGACCCGGGACTAGCGGGGATCAATGAGCAGTTCTTC. V usage is TRBV4-1 and J usage is TRBJ2-1, with 13 bases aligning to TRBD2. The CDR3 extends over 16 amino acids. Germline CDR1 is MGHRA and CDR2 is YSYEKL. V trimming: 6 bases; J trimming: 6 bases; junction bases outside the gene matches: 8.

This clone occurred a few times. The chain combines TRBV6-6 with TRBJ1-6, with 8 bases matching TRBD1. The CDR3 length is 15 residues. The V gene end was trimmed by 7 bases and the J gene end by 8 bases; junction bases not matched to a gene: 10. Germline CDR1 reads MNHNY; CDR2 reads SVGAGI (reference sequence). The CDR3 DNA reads TGTGCCAGCATGGATGAGGGACAGGTGGATTCACCCCTCCACTTT. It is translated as CASMDEGQVDSPLHF.

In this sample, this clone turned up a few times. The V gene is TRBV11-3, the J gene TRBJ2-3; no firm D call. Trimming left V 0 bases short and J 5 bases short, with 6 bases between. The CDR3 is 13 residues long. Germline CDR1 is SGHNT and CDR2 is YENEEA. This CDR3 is CASSLDLGDTQYF. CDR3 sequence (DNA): TGTGCCAGCAGCTTAGATCTAGGAGATACGCAGTATTTT.

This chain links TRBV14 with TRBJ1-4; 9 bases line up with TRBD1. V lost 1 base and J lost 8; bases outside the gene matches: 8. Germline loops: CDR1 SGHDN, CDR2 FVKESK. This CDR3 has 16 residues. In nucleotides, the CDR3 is TGTGCCAGCAGCCAAGGAGGGACAGGGCTATCCGAAAAACTGTTTTTT. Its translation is CASSQGGTGLSEKLFF.

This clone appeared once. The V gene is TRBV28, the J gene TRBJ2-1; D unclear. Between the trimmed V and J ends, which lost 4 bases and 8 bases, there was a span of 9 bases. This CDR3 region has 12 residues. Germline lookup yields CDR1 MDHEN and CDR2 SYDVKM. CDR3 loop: CASSSPRDEQFF. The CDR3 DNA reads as TGTGCCAGCAGTTCGCCTCGGGATGAGCAGTTCTTC. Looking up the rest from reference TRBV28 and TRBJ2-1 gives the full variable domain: DVKVTQSSRYLVKRTGEKVFLECVQDMDHENMFWYRQDPGLGLRLIYFSYDVKMKEKGDIPEGYSVSREKKERFSLILESASTNQTSMYLCASSSPRDEQFFGPGTRLTVL.

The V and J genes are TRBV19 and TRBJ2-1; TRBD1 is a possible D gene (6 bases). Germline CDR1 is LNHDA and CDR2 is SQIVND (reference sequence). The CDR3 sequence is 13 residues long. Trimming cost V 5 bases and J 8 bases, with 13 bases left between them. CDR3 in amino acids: CASSVTGTDEQFF. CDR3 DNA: TGTGCCAGTAGTGTCACAGGGACCGATGAGCAGTTCTTC.

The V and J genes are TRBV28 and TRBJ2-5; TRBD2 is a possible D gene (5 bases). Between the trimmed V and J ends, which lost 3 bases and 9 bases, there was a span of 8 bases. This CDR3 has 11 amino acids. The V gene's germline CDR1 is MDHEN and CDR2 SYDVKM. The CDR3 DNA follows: TGTGCCAGCAGTTTTCCCGGGGCCCAGTACTTC. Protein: CASSFPGAQYF.

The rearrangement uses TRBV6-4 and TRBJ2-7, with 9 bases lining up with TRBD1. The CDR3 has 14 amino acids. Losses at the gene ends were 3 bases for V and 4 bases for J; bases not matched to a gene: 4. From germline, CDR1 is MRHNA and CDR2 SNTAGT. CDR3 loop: CASSETGGDYEQYF. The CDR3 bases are TGTGCCAGCAGTGAGACAGGGGGGGATTACGAGCAGTACTTC.

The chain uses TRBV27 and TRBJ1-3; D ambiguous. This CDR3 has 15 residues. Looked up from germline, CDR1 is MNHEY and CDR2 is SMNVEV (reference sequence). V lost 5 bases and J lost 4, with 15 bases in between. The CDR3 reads CASSTIGGRGNTIYF. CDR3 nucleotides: TGTGCCAGCAGTACGATAGGCGGAAGGGGAAACACCATATATTTT.

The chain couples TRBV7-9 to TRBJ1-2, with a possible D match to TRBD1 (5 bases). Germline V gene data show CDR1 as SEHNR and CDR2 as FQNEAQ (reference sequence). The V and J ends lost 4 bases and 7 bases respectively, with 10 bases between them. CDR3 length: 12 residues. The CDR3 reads CASSSRGAGYTF. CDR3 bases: TGTGCCAGCAGCTCCCGTGGGGCTGGCTACACCTTC.

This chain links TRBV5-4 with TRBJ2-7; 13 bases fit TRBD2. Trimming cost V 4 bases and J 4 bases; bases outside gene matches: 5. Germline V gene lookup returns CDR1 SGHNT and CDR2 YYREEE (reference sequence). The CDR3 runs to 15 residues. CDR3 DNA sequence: TGTGCCAGCAGCCCCGGGACTAGCGGGACGTACGAGCAGTACTTC. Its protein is CASSPGTSGTYEQYF.

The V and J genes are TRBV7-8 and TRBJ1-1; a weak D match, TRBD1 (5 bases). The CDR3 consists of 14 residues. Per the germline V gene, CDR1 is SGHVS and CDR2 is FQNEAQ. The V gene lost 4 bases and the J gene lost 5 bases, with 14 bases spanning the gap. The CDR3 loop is CASSSQRGGTEAFF. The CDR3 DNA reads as TGTGCCAGCAGCTCGCAAAGGGGAGGAACTGAAGCTTTCTTT.

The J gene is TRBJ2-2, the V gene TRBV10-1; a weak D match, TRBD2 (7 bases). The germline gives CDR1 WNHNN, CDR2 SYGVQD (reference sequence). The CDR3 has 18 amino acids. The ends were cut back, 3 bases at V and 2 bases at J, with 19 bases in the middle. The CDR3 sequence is CASSDIVFAGANTGELFF. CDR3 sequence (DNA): TGCGCCAGCAGTGACATCGTCTTCGCGGGGGCAAACACCGGGGAGCTGTTTTTT.

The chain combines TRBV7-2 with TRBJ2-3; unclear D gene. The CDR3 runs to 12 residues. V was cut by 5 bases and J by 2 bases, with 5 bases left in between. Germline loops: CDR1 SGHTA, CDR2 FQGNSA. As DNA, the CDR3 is TGTGCCAGCAGCGCGAACACAGATACGCAGTATTTT. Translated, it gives CASSANTDTQYF.

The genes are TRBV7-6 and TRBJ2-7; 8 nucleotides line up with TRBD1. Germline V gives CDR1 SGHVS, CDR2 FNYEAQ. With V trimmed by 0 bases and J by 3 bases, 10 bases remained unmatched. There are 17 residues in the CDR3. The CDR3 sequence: CASSLAGGQARLYEQYF. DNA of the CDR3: TGTGCCAGCAGCTTAGCGGGGGGACAGGCCCGCCTCTACGAGCAGTACTTC.